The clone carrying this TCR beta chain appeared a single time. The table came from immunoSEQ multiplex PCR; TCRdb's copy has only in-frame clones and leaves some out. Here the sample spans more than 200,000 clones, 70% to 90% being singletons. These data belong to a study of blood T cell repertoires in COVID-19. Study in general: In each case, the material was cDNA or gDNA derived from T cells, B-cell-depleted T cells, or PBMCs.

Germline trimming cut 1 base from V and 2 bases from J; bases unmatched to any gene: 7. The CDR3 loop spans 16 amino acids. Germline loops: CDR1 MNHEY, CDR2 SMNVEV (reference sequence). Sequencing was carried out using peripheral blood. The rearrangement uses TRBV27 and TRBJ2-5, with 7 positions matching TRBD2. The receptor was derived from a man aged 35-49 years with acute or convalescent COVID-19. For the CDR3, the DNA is TGTGCCAGCAGTTTATGGGGGGGTTCTCGACAAGAGACCCAGTACTTC. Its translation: CASSLWGGSRQETQYF.